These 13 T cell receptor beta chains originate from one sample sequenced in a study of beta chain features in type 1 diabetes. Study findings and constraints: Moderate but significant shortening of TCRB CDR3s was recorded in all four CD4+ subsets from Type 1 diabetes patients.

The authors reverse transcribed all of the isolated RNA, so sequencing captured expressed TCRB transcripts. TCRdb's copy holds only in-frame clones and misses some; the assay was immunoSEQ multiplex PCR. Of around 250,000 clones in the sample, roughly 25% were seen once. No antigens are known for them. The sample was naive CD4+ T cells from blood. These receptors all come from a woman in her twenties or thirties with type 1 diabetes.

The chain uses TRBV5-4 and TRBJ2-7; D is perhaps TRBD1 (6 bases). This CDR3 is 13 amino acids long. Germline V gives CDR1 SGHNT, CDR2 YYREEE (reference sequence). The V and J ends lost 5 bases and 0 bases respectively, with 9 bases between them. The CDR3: CASSPGASYEQYF. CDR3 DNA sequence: TGTGCCAGCAGTCCAGGGGCCTCCTACGAGCAGTACTTC.

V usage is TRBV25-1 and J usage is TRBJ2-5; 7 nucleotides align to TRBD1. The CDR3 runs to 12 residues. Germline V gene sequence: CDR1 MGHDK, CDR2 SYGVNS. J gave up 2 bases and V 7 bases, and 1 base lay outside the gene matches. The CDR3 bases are TGTGCCAGCACCAGGGGGCAAGAGACCCAGTACTTC. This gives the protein CASTRGQETQYF.

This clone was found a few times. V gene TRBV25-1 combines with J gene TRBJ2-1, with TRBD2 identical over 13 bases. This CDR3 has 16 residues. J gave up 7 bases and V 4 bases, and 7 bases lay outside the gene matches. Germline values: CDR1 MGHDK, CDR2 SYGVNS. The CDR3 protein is CASSVGLAGASNEQFF. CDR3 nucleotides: TGTGCCAGCAGTGTCGGACTAGCGGGAGCATCAAATGAGCAGTTCTTC.

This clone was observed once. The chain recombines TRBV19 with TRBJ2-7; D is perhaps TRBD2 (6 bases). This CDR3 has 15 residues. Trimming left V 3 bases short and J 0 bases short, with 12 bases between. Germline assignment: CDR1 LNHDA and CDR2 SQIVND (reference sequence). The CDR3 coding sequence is TGTGCCAGTAGTATCTCTAGCGCTAGCTCCTACGAGCAGTACTTC. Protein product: CASSISSASSYEQYF. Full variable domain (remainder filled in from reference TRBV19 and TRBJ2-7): DGGITQSPKYLFRKEGQNVTLSCEQNLNHDAMYWYRQDPGQGLRLIYYSQIVNDFQKGDIAEGYSVSREKKESFPLTVTSAQKNPTAFYLCASSISSASSYEQYFGPGTRLTVT.

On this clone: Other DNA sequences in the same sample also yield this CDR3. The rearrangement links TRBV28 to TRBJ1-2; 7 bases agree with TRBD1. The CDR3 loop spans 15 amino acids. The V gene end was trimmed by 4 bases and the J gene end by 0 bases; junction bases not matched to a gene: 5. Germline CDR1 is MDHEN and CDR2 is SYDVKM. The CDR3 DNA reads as TGTGCCAGCAGTTCTCCGGGACAGACTAACTATGGCTACACCTTC. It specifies CASSSPGQTNYGYTF.

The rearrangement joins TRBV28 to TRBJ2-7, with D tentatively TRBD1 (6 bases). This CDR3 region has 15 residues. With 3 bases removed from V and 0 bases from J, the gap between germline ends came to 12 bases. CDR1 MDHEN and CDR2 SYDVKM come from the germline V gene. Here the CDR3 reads CASSLPMDSSYEQYF. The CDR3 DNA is TGTGCCAGCAGTTTGCCTATGGACAGCTCCTACGAGCAGTACTTC.

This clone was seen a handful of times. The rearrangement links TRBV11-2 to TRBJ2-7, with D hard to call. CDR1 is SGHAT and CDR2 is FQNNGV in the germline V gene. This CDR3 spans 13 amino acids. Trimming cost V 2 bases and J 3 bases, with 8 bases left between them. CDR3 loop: CASSLPLVYEQYF. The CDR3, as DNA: TGTGCCAGCAGCTTACCCTTAGTCTACGAGCAGTACTTC.

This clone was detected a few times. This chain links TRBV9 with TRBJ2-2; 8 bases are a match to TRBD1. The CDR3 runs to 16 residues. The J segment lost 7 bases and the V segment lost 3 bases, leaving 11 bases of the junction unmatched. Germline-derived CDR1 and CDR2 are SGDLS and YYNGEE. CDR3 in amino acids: CASSATGVGVHGELFF. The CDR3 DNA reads TGTGCCAGCAGCGCGACAGGGGTTGGTGTCCACGGGGAGCTGTTTTTT.

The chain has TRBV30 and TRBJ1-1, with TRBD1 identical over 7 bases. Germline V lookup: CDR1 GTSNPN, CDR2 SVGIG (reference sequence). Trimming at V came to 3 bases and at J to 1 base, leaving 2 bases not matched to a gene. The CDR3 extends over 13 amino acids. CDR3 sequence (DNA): TGTGCCTGGAGGGGACAGCGGAACACTGAAGCTTTCTTT. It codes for CAWRGQRNTEAFF.

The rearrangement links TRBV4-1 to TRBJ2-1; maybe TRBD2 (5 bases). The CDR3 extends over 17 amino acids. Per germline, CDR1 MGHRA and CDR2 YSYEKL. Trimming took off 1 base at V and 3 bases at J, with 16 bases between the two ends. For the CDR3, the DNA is TGCGCCAGCAGCCAAGGGAGGTCCGCTCTCCTCTACAATGAGCAGTTCTTC. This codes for CASSQGRSALLYNEQFF.

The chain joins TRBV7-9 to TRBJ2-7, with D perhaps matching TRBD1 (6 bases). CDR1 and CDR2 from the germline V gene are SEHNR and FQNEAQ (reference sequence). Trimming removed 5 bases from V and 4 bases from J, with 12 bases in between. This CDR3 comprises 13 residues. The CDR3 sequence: CASSPGQIYEQYF. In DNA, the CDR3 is TGTGCCAGCAGCCCAGGACAGATATACGAGCAGTACTTC.

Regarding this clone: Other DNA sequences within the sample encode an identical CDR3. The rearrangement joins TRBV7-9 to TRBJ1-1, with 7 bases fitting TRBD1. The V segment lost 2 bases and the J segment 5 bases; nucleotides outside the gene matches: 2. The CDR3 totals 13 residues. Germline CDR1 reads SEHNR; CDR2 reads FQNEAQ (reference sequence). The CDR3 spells CASSLQGGTEAFF. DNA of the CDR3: TGTGCCAGCAGCTTACAGGGGGGTACTGAAGCTTTCTTT. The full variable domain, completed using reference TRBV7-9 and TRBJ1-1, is DTGVSQNPRHKITKRGQNVTFRCDPISEHNRLYWYRQTLGQGPEFLTYFQNEAQLEKSRLLSDRFSAERPKGSFSTLEIQRTEQGDSAMYLCASSLQGGTEAFFGQGTRLTVV.

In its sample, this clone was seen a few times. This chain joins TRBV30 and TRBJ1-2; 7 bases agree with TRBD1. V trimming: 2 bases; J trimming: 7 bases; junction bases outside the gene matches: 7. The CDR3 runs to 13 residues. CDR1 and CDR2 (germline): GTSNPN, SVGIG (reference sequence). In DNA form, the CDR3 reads TGTGCCTGGAGTCGAGGGGGCGTGGGTGGCTACACCTTC. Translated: CAWSRGGVGGYTF.